A single sample is the source of the 25 T cell receptor beta chains below, sequenced in a study of blood T cells in healthy people across ages. A second 7 to 11 cycle PCR used barcoded and J-beta primers. Each CDR3 protein gets one entry after TCRdb re-called the 5' RACE reads with MiXCR. The repertoire consists of 1.5 million to 2 million distinct CDR3 sequences, with about 28% occurring once and the leading ten covering less than 9.5%. The sequenced sample was blood. These receptors came from a woman aged 25-40 years in good health.

This clonotype occurred many times. The chain has TRBV20-1 and TRBJ2-1; 7 positions match TRBD2. V was clipped by 0 bases and J by 3 bases; unmatched bases: 11. This CDR3 comprises 17 residues. CDR1 is DFQATT and CDR2 is SNEGSKA in the germline V gene (reference sequence). The CDR3: CSARDGASGVFYNEQFF. In DNA, the CDR3 is TGCAGTGCTAGAGATGGAGCTAGCGGCGTGTTCTACAATGAGCAGTTCTTC.

This clonotype is a singleton in its sample. The chain carries TRBV5-1 and TRBJ1-1; D unclear. Trimming took 0 bases from V and 11 from J, leaving 14 bases between them. This CDR3 is 13 amino acids long. Germline loops: CDR1 SGHRS, CDR2 YFSETQ. CDR3: CASSLESVDRAFF. The CDR3 DNA reads as TGCGCCAGCAGCTTGGAATCGGTGGATCGGGCTTTCTTT.

This clonotype was counted a few times. The CDR3 DNA reads as TGCAGCGTTACAGACCGGCTGAACACTGAAGCTTTCTTT. This encodes CSVTDRLNTEAFF. The chain employs TRBV29-1 and TRBJ1-1; D call uncertain. The V end was cut by 5 bases, the J end by 0 bases, with 10 bases between. The CDR3 sequence is 13 residues long. CDR1 and CDR2 (germline): SQVTM, ANQGSEA. Full variable domain (rest looked up from reference TRBV29-1 and TRBJ1-1): SAVISQKPSRDICQRGTSLTIQCQVDSQVTMMFWYRQQPGQSLTLIATANQGSEATYESGFVIDKFPISRPNLTFSTLTVSNMSPEDSSIYLCSVTDRLNTEAFFGQGTRLTVV.

This clonotype was found once. One base away lies a much larger clone, so this may be a sequencing read error. The chain is built from TRBV28 and TRBJ2-5; D ambiguous. CDR3 size: 13 residues. Germline CDR1 reads MDHEN; CDR2 reads SYDVKM. V was shortened by 8 bases and J by 3 bases, with 13 bases between the two germline ends. The CDR3 sequence: CASLLARKETQYF. CDR3 DNA sequence: TGTGCCAGCCTGTTGGCGAGGAAAGAGACCCAGTACTTC.

This clonotype was recorded at least ten times. It may be a read error: a sequence one base away is much more abundant. This chain uses TRBV19 with TRBJ2-1, with 11 positions matching TRBD2. This CDR3 has 15 amino acids. Germline values: CDR1 LNHDA, CDR2 SQIVND (reference sequence). With 6 bases clipped from V and 6 bases from J, the junction kept 7 bases outside the gene matches. The CDR3 region has the DNA TGTGCCAGTAGGCTAACTAGCGGGAGTTGCAATGAGCAGTTCTTC. Residues: CASRLTSGSCNEQFF.

The sample holds a few counts of this clonotype. This sequence joins TRBV7-6 and TRBJ1-1, with D possibly TRBD1 on 5 matching bases. Germline CDR1 reads SGHVS; CDR2 reads FNYEAQ. The CDR3 length is 16 residues. With 5 bases removed from V and 3 bases from J, the gap between germline ends came to 19 bases. The CDR3 DNA is TGTGCCAGCAGCCCACAGGCGACAACTGGGTACACTGAAGCTTTCTTT. Amino acid sequence: CASSPQATTGYTEAFF.

This clonotype was seen at least ten times. The chain carries TRBV9 and TRBJ2-3, with 9 bases identical to TRBD1. After removal of 4 bases from V and 2 bases from J, the junction contained 8 bases not matched to a gene. The CDR3 totals 16 residues. The V gene's germline CDR1 is SGDLS and CDR2 YYNGEE. The CDR3 nucleotides are TGTGCCAGCAGCTCAGGAGACAGGGGGTTCACAGATACGCAGTATTTT. This translates into CASSSGDRGFTDTQYF.

This clonotype appeared a few times. The V call is TRBV27, the J call TRBJ2-2; D gene uncertain. There are 13 residues in the CDR3. CDR1 is MNHEY, CDR2 SMNVEV, per germline (reference sequence). V shed 9 bases and J shed 0 bases, with 8 bases lying between them. In DNA, the CDR3 is TGTGCCAGTCTCGGTTCGAACACCGGGGAGCTGTTTTTT. Translating it yields CASLGSNTGELFF.

The chain employs TRBV21-1 and TRBJ2-7; the DNA was not used to check the table's D call, TRBD1. TRBV21-1 constitutes a pseudogene. CDR3 length equals 13 residues. The CDR3 region is CAGPMGTSYEQYF. The CDR3 DNA reads as TGTGCCGGCCCCATGGGGACATCTTACGAGCAGTACTTC.

The sample holds many counts of this clonotype. The V call is TRBV6-1, the J call TRBJ1-2; the D is unclear. The CDR3 sequence is 17 residues long. V lost 6 bases, J lost 2 bases, and 22 bases lay in between. Germline lookup yields CDR1 MNHNS and CDR2 SASEGT. The CDR3, as DNA: TGTGCCAGCAGCATATTACCCGCTCTCCAGAACAACTATGGCTACACCTTC. Amino acid sequence: CASSILPALQNNYGYTF.

Only a few counts were recorded for this clonotype. V usage is TRBV29-1 and J usage is TRBJ1-1; a weak D match, TRBD1 (5 bases). In germline, CDR1 is SQVTM, CDR2 ANQGSEA. V was cut by 4 bases and J by 5 bases, with 11 bases left in between. CDR3 length: 12 amino acids. The CDR3 sequence: CSVVMGVTEAFF. The CDR3 region has the DNA TGCAGCGTTGTCATGGGGGTAACTGAAGCTTTCTTT.

The chain recombines TRBV28 with TRBJ2-7, with 15 bases that match TRBD2. Per germline, CDR1 MDHEN and CDR2 SYDVKM. The CDR3 sequence is 16 residues long. Unmatched junction bases numbered 7, after V lost 7 bases and J lost 3 bases. CDR3: CASTPRGLAGGYEQYF. Here the CDR3 DNA reads TGTGCCAGCACCCCAAGGGGACTAGCGGGGGGCTACGAGCAGTACTTC.

The V gene is TRBV7-2, the J gene TRBJ2-1, with D possibly matching TRBD2 (6 bases). CDR3 length: 14 amino acids. V was trimmed by 5 bases and J by 10 bases, leaving 18 bases between them. The V gene's germline CDR1 is SGHTA and CDR2 FQGNSA. CDR3 sequence reads: CASSQDYGGREQFF. DNA for the CDR3: TGTGCCAGCAGCCAGGACTACGGAGGTCGAGAGCAGTTCTTC. Filled out from reference TRBV7-2 and TRBJ2-1, the complete variable domain reads GAGVSQSPSNKVTEKGKDVELRCDPISGHTALYWYRQSLGQGLEFLIYFQGNSAPDKSGLPSDRFSAERTGGSVSTLTIQRTQQEDSAVYLCASSQDYGGREQFFGPGTRLTVL.

A remark on this clonotype: A single base separates this from a much larger clone, so it may be a read error. V usage is TRBV20-1 and J usage is TRBJ2-7; TRBD1 aligns across 9 bases. The V and J ends lost 1 base and 5 bases, in that order; junction bases with no gene match: 3. Germline CDR1 is DFQATT and CDR2 is SNEGSKA (reference sequence). This CDR3 contains 13 residues. CDR3 nucleotide sequence: TGCAGTGCTAGAGGGGACAGGGTCGACGAGCAGTACGTC. It translates to CSARGDRVDEQYV.

This clonotype was counted a few times. This chain connects TRBV29-1 to TRBJ1-6; D gene unclear. Germline lookup yields CDR1 SQVTM and CDR2 ANQGSEA. V lost 7 bases and J 7 bases, leaving 14 bases between the germline ends. This CDR3 has 13 residues. As DNA, the CDR3 is TGCAGCGGTGGGAGCGGTGGCAATTCACCCCTCCACTTT. Its translation is CSGGSGGNSPLHF.

This clonotype turned up a few times. CDR3 amino acids: CATSRRSPGGDEQYF. The DNA for the CDR3 is TGTGCCACCAGCAGGCGGTCCCCAGGGGGGGACGAGCAGTACTTC. V gene TRBV15 combines with J gene TRBJ2-5; D possibly matches TRBD1 or TRBD2 (7 bases each). The DNA end is more similar to TRBJ2-7, so the J call may be wrong. CDR3 length: 15 amino acids. Germline CDR1 reads LNHNV; CDR2 reads YYDKDF (reference sequence).

This clonotype was found once. This chain joins TRBV24-1 and TRBJ1-1; 9 bases agree with TRBD1. Germline V gene lookup returns CDR1 KGHDR and CDR2 SFDVKD. V was clipped by 9 bases and J by 0 bases; unmatched bases: 4. The CDR3 sequence is 14 residues long. The CDR3 region has the DNA TGTGCCACCGGACAGGGGACGGTGAACACTGAAGCTTTCTTT. It yields the protein CATGQGTVNTEAFF.

This clonotype was counted many times. This sequence joins TRBV20-1 and TRBJ2-1; TRBD2 agrees at 7 bases. Germline V gene lookup returns CDR1 DFQATT and CDR2 SNEGSKA (reference sequence). The trim removed 2 bases at V and 5 bases at J, leaving 3 bases unmatched. The CDR3 extends over 13 amino acids. The CDR3 protein is CSARRRENNEQFF. For the CDR3, the DNA is TGCAGTGCTAGACGGCGGGAGAACAATGAGCAGTTCTTC.

The chain carries TRBV5-1 and TRBJ1-1, with TRBD1 as a possible D gene (5 bases). The germline CDR1 and CDR2 sequences are SGHRS and YFSETQ. V lost 5 bases and J lost 0, with 11 bases in between. The CDR3 totals 14 residues. The CDR3 bases are TGCGCCAGCAGATGGGGGGAGATGAACACTGAAGCTTTCTTT. Translation: CASRWGEMNTEAFF.

This clonotype was recorded at least ten times. This sequence joins TRBV12-3 or TRBV12-4 and TRBJ2-4; D may be TRBD1 (5 bases). The CDR3 length is 13 residues. Trimming pared 8 bases from V and 5 bases from J, leaving 13 bases between. The CDR3 is CASRAQGENIQYF. CDR3 in DNA: TGTGCCAGCCGTGCGCAGGGCGAAAACATTCAGTACTTC.

The chain combines TRBV14 with TRBJ1-2, with D unclear. The CDR3 runs to 13 residues. V lost 4 bases and J lost 8, with 14 bases in between. Looked up from germline, CDR1 is SGHDN and CDR2 is FVKESK. The CDR3 spells CASSLGLAQGYTF. Here the CDR3 DNA reads TGTGCCAGCAGCCTCGGACTTGCACAGGGCTACACCTTC.

A remark on this clonotype: A single base separates this from a much larger clone, so it may be a read error. The rearrangement joins TRBV29-1 to TRBJ2-5, with D possibly being TRBD1 (5 bases). Germline V gene data show CDR1 as SQVTM and CDR2 as ANQGSEA. The CDR3 length is 14 residues. V dropped 7 bases and J dropped 4 bases, with 19 bases sitting between them. CDR3 residues: CSADQGAQPETQYF. CDR3 nucleotide sequence: TGCAGCGCAGACCAAGGGGCACAGCCAGAGACCCAGTACTTC.

This clonotype came up once. The CDR3 loop reads CASRKLGTSRDTGELFF. The CDR3 coding sequence is TGTGCCAGCAGAAAACTTGGGACTAGCCGGGACACCGGGGAGCTGTTTTTT. The rearrangement uses TRBV6-2 or TRBV6-3 and TRBJ2-2, with 9 nucleotides matching TRBD2. The CDR3 sequence is 17 residues long. Germline V gene sequence: CDR1 MNHEY, CDR2 SVGEGT. V dropped 6 bases and J dropped 3; count of bases not matched to a gene: 11.

The rearrangement joins TRBV19 to TRBJ2-5, with 9 bases that match TRBD1. Matching the DNA end better, TRBJ2-7 makes the J call doubtful. The CDR3 extends over 16 amino acids. Germline CDR1 and CDR2: LNHDA and SQIVND (reference sequence). DNA of the CDR3: TGTGCCAGTAGTAGAGTCTTCGGGACAGGGTCATACGAGCAGTACTTC. Translation: CASSRVFGTGSYEQYF.

To note about this clonotype: One end of the junction fails to match germline, which may point to a read error. The V gene is TRBV5-1, the J gene TRBJ2-3; maybe TRBD2 (7 bases). The germline gives CDR1 SGHRS, CDR2 YFSETQ. CDR3 length: 15 residues. Here the CDR3 reads CAGSLGGASTDTQYF. CDR3 DNA: TGCGCCGGCAGCTTGGGGGGGGCTAGCACAGATACGCAGTATTTT.